These 27 T cell receptor beta chains originate from one sample sequenced in a study. Treg sorting used a CD4+CD25+CD127-/low gate. TCRdb re-called the 5' RACE reads with MiXCR, one entry per CDR3 protein. Counted here are about 59,000 distinct CDR3 sequences, around 21% occurring once; the ten biggest clones make up about 2.9%. Sample: tumor-infiltrating Tregs sorted from the breast tumor. The receptors come from a female donor with breast cancer.

The rearrangement joins TRBV7-9 to TRBJ1-2; D is unresolved. Deletions cut 7 bases from V and 0 bases from J, with 9 bases between. This CDR3 comprises 13 residues. Germline CDR1 SEHNR, CDR2 FQNEAQ (reference sequence). The CDR3 DNA reads as TGTGCCAGCACCCTAGCAGCTAACTATGGCTACACCTTC. This sequence encodes CASTLAANYGYTF.

The chain recombines TRBV10-2 with TRBJ1-1; possibly TRBD1 for D (5 bases). Deletions cut 5 bases from V and 4 bases from J, with 8 bases between. This CDR3 has 12 residues. Germline V CDR1 and CDR2: WSHSY, SAAADI. The CDR3 DNA reads as TGCGCCAGCAGTATCGGGGGCACTGAAGCTTTCTTT. It yields the protein CASSIGGTEAFF.

In this sample, this clonotype turned up a few times. The J gene is TRBJ2-1, the V gene TRBV7-2, with 8 nucleotides matching TRBD2. The trim removed 4 bases at V and 7 bases at J, leaving 15 bases unmatched. This CDR3 is built from 17 residues. Germline assignment: CDR1 SGHTA and CDR2 FQGNSA. The CDR3 spells CASSSPNSGTRGNEQFF. The CDR3 bases are TGTGCCAGCAGCTCGCCAAATAGCGGGACAAGGGGGAATGAGCAGTTCTTC.

The V gene is TRBV12-3 or TRBV12-4, the J gene TRBJ2-5; 14 nucleotides line up with TRBD2. The CDR3 contains 15 residues. The ends lost 5 bases at V and 2 bases at J; junction bases unmatched: 1. In nucleotides, the CDR3 is TGTGCCAGCAGTCGACTAGCGGGAGGGCAAGAGACCCAGTACTTC. This translates into CASSRLAGGQETQYF.

This clonotype showed up many times. The chain has TRBV7-2 and TRBJ2-7; D is ambiguous. Trimming took 5 bases from V and 6 from J, leaving 20 bases between them. In germline, CDR1 is SGHTA, CDR2 FQGNSA. This CDR3 has 15 amino acids. DNA of the CDR3: TGTGCCAGCAGCCCAAGGACCCGGCACGAGAGCGAGCAGTACTTC. Its protein product is CASSPRTRHESEQYF.

This clonotype showed up just a few times. The V and J genes are TRBV7-2 and TRBJ2-7, with D unresolved. CDR1 and CDR2 (germline): SGHTA, FQGNSA. V gave up 5 bases and J gave up 3 bases, with 8 bases separating them. This CDR3 is built from 12 residues. The CDR3 reads CASSANLYEQYF. CDR3 coding DNA: TGTGCCAGCAGCGCCAACCTCTACGAGCAGTACTTC.

In DNA form, the CDR3 reads TGTGCCAGCAGTGTACGACGGACAGGAGGCAACTATGGCTACACCTTC. As protein: CASSVRRTGGNYGYTF. The chain employs TRBV28 and TRBJ1-2; 7 bases are a match to TRBD1. The germline V gene has CDR1 MDHEN and CDR2 SYDVKM. This CDR3 spans 16 amino acids. V shed 5 bases, J shed 2 bases, and the junction held 11 bases outside the gene matches.

This rearrangement joins TRBV5-1 to TRBJ2-3; D remains ambiguous. The CDR3 has 16 amino acids. Germline assignment: CDR1 SGHRS and CDR2 YFSETQ. The V gene lost 7 bases and the J gene lost 0 bases, with 18 bases spanning the gap. The DNA for the CDR3 is TGCGCCAGCGCCCGGAGAGCCCTTTCTAGCACAGATACGCAGTATTTT. Amino acids: CASARRALSSTDTQYF.

This clonotype was observed a few times. The chain has TRBV10-3 and TRBJ1-1; D uncertain. The CDR3 extends over 11 amino acids. The germline V gene encodes CDR1 ENHRY and CDR2 SYGVKD. Trimming took 2 bases from V and 9 from J, leaving 7 bases between them. CDR3 in DNA: TGTGCCATCAGTGAGGGCTCTAAAGCTTTCTTT. This translates into CAISEGSKAFF.

At least ten counts were recorded for this clonotype. The chain couples TRBV20-1 to TRBJ2-1; TRBD2 matches 8 bases. The J segment lost 7 bases and the V segment lost 3 bases, leaving 5 bases of the junction unmatched. The germline V gene encodes CDR1 DFQATT and CDR2 SNEGSKA (reference sequence). CDR3 length: 13 residues. CDR3 nucleotides: TGCAGTGCTAGCGGGAGGGCGTTGAATGAGCAGTTCTTC. Amino acid sequence: CSASGRALNEQFF.

Points on this clonotype: A much larger clone sits a single nucleotide away, making a read error possible. V usage is TRBV29-1 and J usage is TRBJ2-5; D remains ambiguous. Germline V lookup: CDR1 SQVTM, CDR2 ANQGSEA. CDR3 length equals 11 residues. Written as DNA, the CDR3 is TGCAGCGCCTCCAACCAAGGGACCCAGTACTTC. Amino acid sequence: CSASNQGTQYF.

This clonotype was observed at least ten times. The chain links TRBV4-1 to TRBJ1-2, with D uncertain. V was pared by 1 base and J by 4 bases, with 7 bases between. Germline V CDR1 and CDR2: MGHRA, YSYEKL. CDR3 length: 13 residues. This CDR3 is CASSQVNVYGYTF. The CDR3 DNA reads as TGCGCCAGCAGCCAAGTTAACGTCTATGGCTACACCTTC.

The chain uses TRBV12-3 or TRBV12-4 and TRBJ2-3, with a weak D call TRBD1 (5 bases). Trimming left V 8 bases short and J 5 bases short, with 14 bases between. This CDR3 has 13 amino acids. The DNA of the CDR3 is TGTGCCAGCGGTTCTCAGGGAAGAGATACGCAGTATTTT. It encodes CASGSQGRDTQYF.

V and J are TRBV28 and TRBJ2-7; D is undetermined. Germline V CDR1 and CDR2: MDHEN, SYDVKM. The CDR3 sequence is 11 residues long. Trimming left V 4 bases short and J 6 bases short, with 7 bases between. CDR3 sequence reads: CASSSYPEQYF. CDR3 DNA: TGTGCCAGCAGTTCATACCCCGAGCAGTACTTC. Drawing the rest from reference TRBV28 and TRBJ2-7, the complete variable domain is DVKVTQSSRYLVKRTGEKVFLECVQDMDHENMFWYRQDPGLGLRLIYFSYDVKMKEKGDIPEGYSVSREKKERFSLILESASTNQTSMYLCASSSYPEQYFGPGTRLTVT.

The table lists this clonotype with a few counts. The chain has TRBV20-1 and TRBJ1-1; a weak D match, TRBD1 (5 bases). V lost 3 bases and J 1 base, leaving 9 bases between the germline ends. The CDR3 runs to 13 residues. CDR1 is DFQATT and CDR2 is SNEGSKA in the germline V gene (reference sequence). For the CDR3, the DNA is TGCAGTGCTAGGGTTGGGGGGAACACTGAAGCTTTCTTT. It is translated as CSARVGGNTEAFF.

This clonotype was observed a handful of times. The CDR3 loop reads CASSPTSGARDNEQFF. CDR3 bases: TGTGCCAGCAGCCCGACTAGCGGGGCCCGGGACAATGAGCAGTTCTTC. V and J are TRBV12-3 or TRBV12-4 and TRBJ2-1; 11 bases are shared with TRBD2. The ends lost 6 bases at V and 5 bases at J; junction bases unmatched: 9. The CDR3 is made up of 16 amino acids.

This clonotype is judged medium-sized (0.01 to 0.1%). The rearrangement links TRBV7-2 to TRBJ2-7, with D possibly being TRBD1 (6 bases). From germline, CDR1 is SGHTA and CDR2 FQGNSA. The CDR3 loop spans 13 amino acids. V lost 3 bases and J lost 5, with 11 bases in between. DNA of the CDR3: TGTGCCAGCAGCTTTTACCGGGACAACGAGCAGTACTTC. It yields the protein CASSFYRDNEQYF.

This clonotype was counted a few times. This chain links TRBV4-2 with TRBJ2-4; no definite D call. CDR1 LGHNA and CDR2 YNFKEQ come from the germline V gene. V dropped 0 bases and J dropped 7 bases, with 4 bases sitting between them. The CDR3 has 12 amino acids. The CDR3 protein is CASSQEENIQYF. The CDR3 DNA is TGTGCCAGCAGCCAAGAGGAGAACATTCAGTACTTC.

As to this clonotype: A much larger clone lies a single base off, so this may be a read error. This chain uses TRBV20-1 with TRBJ2-5, with 7 bases matching TRBD2. J lost 5 bases, V lost 0 bases, and 12 bases had no gene match. The germline CDR1 and CDR2 sequences are DFQATT and SNEGSKA (reference sequence). The CDR3 sequence is 16 residues long. This chain's CDR3 is CSARDMKRGVRETQYF. CDR3 nucleotide sequence: TGCAGTGCTAGAGATATGAAGCGGGGCGTGAGGGAGACCCAGTACTTC.

This clonotype was counted many times. This chain joins TRBV7-3 and TRBJ1-1, with 7 bases aligning to TRBD1. The CDR3 has 14 amino acids. Germline values: CDR1 SGHTA, CDR2 FQGTGA. V lost 5 bases to trimming and J lost 3 bases; unmatched junction nucleotides: 6. The CDR3 loop is CASSQGQAHTEAFF. The CDR3 nucleotides read TGTGCCAGCAGCCAAGGACAGGCCCACACTGAAGCTTTCTTT.

This clonotype was detected ten times or more. The DNA of the CDR3 is TGCGCCAGCAGCCACCTAAGGGGGCAGTTCTATGGCTACACCTTC. Amino acid sequence: CASSHLRGQFYGYTF. J is TRBJ1-2 and V is TRBV4-1; 7 positions match TRBD1. The CDR3 has 15 residues. CDR1 and CDR2 (germline): MGHRA, YSYEKL. V gave up 3 bases and J gave up 4 bases; unmatched junction bases: 8.

This rearrangement joins TRBV4-3 to TRBJ2-3; D is ambiguous. The CDR3 is 19 amino acids. V lost 0 bases, J lost 1 base, and 20 bases lay in between. Germline CDR1 LGHNA, CDR2 YSLEER. In DNA, the CDR3 is TGCGCCAGCAGCCAAGAGAGCAGTCGGCCAACGATAGGCACAGATACGCAGTATTTT. This gives the protein CASSQESSRPTIGTDTQYF.

This clonotype was observed a handful of times. The chain is built from TRBV7-8 and TRBJ1-1, with 7 nucleotides matching TRBD1. Unmatched junction bases numbered 9, after V lost 5 bases and J lost 3 bases. CDR1 and CDR2 (germline): SGHVS, FQNEAQ. The CDR3 runs to 15 residues. CDR3 nucleotides: TGTGCCAGCAGCCCACTGACAGGGCGGGACACTGAAGCTTTCTTT. Its translation is CASSPLTGRDTEAFF. Variable domain in full (rest from reference TRBV7-8 and TRBJ1-1): GAGVSQSPRYKVAKRGQDVALRCDPISGHVSLFWYQQALGQGPEFLTYFQNEAQLDKSGLPSDRFFAERPEGSVSTLKIQRTQQEDSAVYLCASSPLTGRDTEAFFGQGTRLTVV.

This clonotype was counted between two and nine times. One end of the junction fails to match germline, which may point to a read error. The rearrangement links TRBV11-3 to TRBJ2-5; weak D call: TRBD1 (5 bases). In germline, CDR1 is SGHNT, CDR2 YENEEA. The CDR3 has 15 residues. The CDR3 nucleotides read TGCGCCAGCAGCTTTACCAGGGTTTCTCAAGAGACCCAGTACTTC. Translation: CASSFTRVSQETQYF.

This clonotype has a handful of counts. The CDR3 protein is CASSMDSTDTQYF. The CDR3 region has the DNA TGCGCCAGCAGTATGGACAGTACAGATACGCAGTATTTT. This chain links TRBV5-1 with TRBJ2-3; D possibly corresponds to TRBD1 (6 bases). In germline, CDR1 is SGHRS, CDR2 YFSETQ. V was clipped by 5 bases and J by 3 bases, with 10 bases between them. The CDR3 runs to 13 residues.

This clonotype was counted at least ten times. This chain connects TRBV6-2 or TRBV6-3 to TRBJ2-3; 7 bases agree with TRBD2. The CDR3 contains 19 residues. After removal of 3 bases from V and 2 bases from J, the junction contained 17 bases not matched to a gene. The germline gives CDR1 MNHEY, CDR2 SVGEGT. CDR3 in DNA: TGTGCCAGCAGTTATTCGGGGCCGGGAGCGGGATACATCACAGATACGCAGTATTTT. Translated, it gives CASSYSGPGAGYITDTQYF.

The table lists this clonotype with many counts. This rearrangement joins TRBV25-1 to TRBJ1-6; the D gene is possibly TRBD1 (5 bases). The CDR3 sequence is 14 residues long. CDR1 MGHDK and CDR2 SYGVNS come from the germline V gene. With 6 bases removed from V and 5 bases from J, the gap between germline ends came to 11 bases. The CDR3: CASRSLGDNSPLHF. The CDR3 DNA sequence: TGTGCCAGCAGAAGTCTGGGGGATAATTCACCCCTCCACTTT.